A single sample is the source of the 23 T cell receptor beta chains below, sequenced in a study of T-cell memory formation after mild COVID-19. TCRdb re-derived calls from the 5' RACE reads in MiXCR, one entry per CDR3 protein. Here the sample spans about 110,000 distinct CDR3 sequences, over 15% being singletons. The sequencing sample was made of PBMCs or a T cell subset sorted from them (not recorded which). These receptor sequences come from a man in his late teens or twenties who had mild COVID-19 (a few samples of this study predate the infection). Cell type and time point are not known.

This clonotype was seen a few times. CDR3: CASSERASGSTDTQYF. The CDR3 nucleotides read TGTGCCAGCAGTGAAAGGGCTAGCGGGAGCACAGATACGCAGTATTTT. V and J are TRBV6-4 and TRBJ2-3; 8 nucleotides align to TRBD2. The CDR3 covers 16 residues. V gave up 3 bases and J gave up 0 bases; unmatched junction bases: 5. Germline values: CDR1 MRHNA, CDR2 SNTAGT.

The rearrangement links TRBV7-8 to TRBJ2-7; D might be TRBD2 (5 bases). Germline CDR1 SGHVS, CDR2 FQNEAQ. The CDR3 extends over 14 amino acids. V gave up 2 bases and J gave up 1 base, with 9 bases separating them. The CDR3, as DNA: TGTGCCAGCAGCTTAAAGAGGGTATCCTACGAGCAGTACTTC. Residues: CASSLKRVSYEQYF.

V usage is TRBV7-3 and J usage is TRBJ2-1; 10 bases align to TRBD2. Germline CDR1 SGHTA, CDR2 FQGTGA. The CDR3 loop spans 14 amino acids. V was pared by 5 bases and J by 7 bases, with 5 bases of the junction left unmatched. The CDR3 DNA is TGTGCCAGCAGCGCCGCTAGCGGGGGTAATGAGCAGTTCTTC. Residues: CASSAASGGNEQFF.

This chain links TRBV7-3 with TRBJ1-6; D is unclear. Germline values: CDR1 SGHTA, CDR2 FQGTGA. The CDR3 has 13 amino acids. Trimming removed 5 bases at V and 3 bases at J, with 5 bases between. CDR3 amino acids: CASSRDYNSPLHF. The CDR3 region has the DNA TGTGCCAGCAGCCGGGACTATAATTCACCCCTCCACTTT.

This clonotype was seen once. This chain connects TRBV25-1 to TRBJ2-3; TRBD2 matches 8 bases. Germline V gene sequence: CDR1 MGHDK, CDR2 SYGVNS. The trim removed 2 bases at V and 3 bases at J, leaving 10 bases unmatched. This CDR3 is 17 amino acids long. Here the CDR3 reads CASSEETIAGTTDTQYF. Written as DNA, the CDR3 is TGTGCCAGCAGTGAAGAAACGATAGCGGGGACAACAGATACGCAGTATTTT.

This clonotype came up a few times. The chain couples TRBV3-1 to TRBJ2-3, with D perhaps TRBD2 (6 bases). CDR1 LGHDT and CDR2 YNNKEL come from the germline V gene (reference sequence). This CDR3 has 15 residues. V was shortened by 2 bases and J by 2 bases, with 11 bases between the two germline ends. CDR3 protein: CASSQSGLFTDTQYF. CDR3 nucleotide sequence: TGTGCCAGCAGCCAAAGTGGACTATTCACAGATACGCAGTATTTT.

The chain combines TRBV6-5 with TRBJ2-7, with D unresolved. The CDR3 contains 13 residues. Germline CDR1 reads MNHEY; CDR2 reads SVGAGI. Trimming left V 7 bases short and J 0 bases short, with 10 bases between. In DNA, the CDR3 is TGTGCCAGCAAAGGATTTCCCTCCTACGAGCAGTACTTC. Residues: CASKGFPSYEQYF.

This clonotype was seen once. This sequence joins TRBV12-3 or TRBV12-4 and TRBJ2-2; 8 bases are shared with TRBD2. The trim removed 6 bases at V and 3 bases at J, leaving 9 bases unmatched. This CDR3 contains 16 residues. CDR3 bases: TGTGCCAGCAGCTTAAGGCGGGGGGCTGACACCGGGGAGCTGTTTTTT. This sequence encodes CASSLRRGADTGELFF.

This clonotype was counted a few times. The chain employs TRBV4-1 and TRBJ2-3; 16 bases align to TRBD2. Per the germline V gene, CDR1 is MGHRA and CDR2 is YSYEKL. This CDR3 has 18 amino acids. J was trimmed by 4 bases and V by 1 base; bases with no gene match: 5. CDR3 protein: CASSQAGLAGGRADTQYF. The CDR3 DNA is TGCGCCAGCAGCCAAGCGGGACTAGCGGGGGGGCGCGCAGATACGCAGTATTTT.

CDR3 nucleotides: TGCGCCAGCAGCTCCGGGACAGCGAGCTATGGCTACACCTTC. Protein sequence: CASSSGTASYGYTF. The chain carries TRBV5-1 and TRBJ1-2, with 7 positions matching TRBD1. CDR1 is SGHRS, CDR2 YFSETQ, per germline. V dropped 3 bases and J dropped 4; count of bases not matched to a gene: 6. The CDR3 totals 14 residues.

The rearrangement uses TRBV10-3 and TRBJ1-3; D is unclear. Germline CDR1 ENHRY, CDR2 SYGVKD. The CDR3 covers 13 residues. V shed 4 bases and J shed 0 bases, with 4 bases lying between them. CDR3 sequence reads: CAISAYSGNTIYF. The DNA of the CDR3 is TGTGCCATCAGTGCTTACTCTGGAAACACCATATATTTT.

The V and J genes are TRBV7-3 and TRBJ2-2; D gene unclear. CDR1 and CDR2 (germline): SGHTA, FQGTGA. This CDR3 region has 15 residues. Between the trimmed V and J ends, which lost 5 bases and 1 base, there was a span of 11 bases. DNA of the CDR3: TGTGCCAGCAGCCCCTGGGCCCAGAACACCGGGGAGCTGTTTTTT. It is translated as CASSPWAQNTGELFF.

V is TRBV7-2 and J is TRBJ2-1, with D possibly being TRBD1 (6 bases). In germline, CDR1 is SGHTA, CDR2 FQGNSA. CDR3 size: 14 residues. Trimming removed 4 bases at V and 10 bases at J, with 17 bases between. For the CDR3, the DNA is TGTGCCAGCAGCTCGGGACAAACAAACCCCGAGCAGTTCTTC. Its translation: CASSSGQTNPEQFF.

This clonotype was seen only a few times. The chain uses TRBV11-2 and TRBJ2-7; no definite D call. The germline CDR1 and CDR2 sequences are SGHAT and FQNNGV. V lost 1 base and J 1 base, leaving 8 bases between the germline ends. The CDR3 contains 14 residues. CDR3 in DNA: TGTGCCAGCAGCTTAGGCCAGCTTTCCTACGAGCAGTACGTC. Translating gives CASSLGQLSYEQYV.

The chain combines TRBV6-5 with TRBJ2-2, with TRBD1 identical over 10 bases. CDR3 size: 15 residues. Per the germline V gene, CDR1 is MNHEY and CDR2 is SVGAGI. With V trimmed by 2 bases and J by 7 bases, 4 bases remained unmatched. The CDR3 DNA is TGTGCCAGCAGTTACGGGGACAGGGGTAACGGGGAGCTGTTTTTT. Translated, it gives CASSYGDRGNGELFF.

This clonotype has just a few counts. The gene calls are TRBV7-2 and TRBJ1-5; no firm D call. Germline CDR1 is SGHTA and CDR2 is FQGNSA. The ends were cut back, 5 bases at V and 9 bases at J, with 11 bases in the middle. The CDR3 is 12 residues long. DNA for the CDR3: TGTGCCAGCAGCCCTACCGGTCGGCCCCAGCATTTT. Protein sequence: CASSPTGRPQHF.

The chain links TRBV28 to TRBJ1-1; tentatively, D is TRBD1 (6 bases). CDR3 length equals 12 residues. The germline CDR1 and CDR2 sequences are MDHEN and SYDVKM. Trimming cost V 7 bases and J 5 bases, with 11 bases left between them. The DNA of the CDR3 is TGTGCCAGCATTCGAGGGGGGACTGAAGCTTTCTTT. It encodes CASIRGGTEAFF.

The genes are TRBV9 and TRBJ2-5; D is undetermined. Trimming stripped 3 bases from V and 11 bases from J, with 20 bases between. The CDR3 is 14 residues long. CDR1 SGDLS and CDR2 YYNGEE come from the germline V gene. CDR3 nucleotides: TGTGCCAGCAGCGCCGAGGTTGACGGTCGACGGCAGTACTTC. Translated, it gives CASSAEVDGRRQYF.

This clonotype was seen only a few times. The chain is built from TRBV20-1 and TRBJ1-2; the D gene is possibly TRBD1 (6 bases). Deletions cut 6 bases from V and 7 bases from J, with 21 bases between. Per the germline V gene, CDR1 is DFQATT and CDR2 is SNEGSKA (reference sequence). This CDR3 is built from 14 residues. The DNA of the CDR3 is TGCAGTGCCCTCACCCGCGGGGGCTTGGGTGGCTACACCTTC. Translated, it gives CSALTRGGLGGYTF.

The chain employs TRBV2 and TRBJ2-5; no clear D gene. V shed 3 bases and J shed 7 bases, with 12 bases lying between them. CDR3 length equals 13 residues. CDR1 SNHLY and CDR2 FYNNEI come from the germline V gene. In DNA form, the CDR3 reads TGTGCCAGCAGTGAGGGGATAGTGGGGACCCAGTACTTC. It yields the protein CASSEGIVGTQYF. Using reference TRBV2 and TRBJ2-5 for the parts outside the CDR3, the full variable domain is EPEVTQTPSHQVTQMGQEVILRCVPISNHLYFYWYRQILGQKVEFLVSFYNNEISEKSEIFDDQFSVERPDGSNFTLKIRSTKLEDSAMYFCASSEGIVGTQYFGPGTRLLVL.

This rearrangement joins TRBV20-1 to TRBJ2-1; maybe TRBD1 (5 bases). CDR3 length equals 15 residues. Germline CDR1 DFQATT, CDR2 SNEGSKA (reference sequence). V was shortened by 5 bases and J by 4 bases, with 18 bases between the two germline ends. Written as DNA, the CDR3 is TGCAGTGCTCTGCCGCCAGGGTCAGTGTACAATGAGCAGTTCTTC. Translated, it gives CSALPPGSVYNEQFF.

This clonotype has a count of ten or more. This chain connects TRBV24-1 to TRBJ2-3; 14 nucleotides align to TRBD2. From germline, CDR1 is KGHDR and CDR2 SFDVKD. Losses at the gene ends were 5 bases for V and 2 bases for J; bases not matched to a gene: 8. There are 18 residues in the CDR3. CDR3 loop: CATSAGLAGGSYTDTQYF. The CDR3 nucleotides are TGTGCCACCAGTGCAGGACTAGCGGGGGGCTCCTACACAGATACGCAGTATTTT.

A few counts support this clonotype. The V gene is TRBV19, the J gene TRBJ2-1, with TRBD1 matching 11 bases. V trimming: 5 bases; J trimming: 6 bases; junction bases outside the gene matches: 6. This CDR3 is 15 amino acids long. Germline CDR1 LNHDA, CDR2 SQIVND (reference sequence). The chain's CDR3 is CASSRFGTGGNEQFF. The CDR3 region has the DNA TGTGCCAGTAGTCGGTTCGGGACAGGGGGCAATGAGCAGTTCTTC.